The 9 T cell receptor beta chains below were found in one sample sequenced in a study of blood T cell repertoires in COVID-19. The method was immunoSEQ multiplex PCR; TCRdb's version includes in-frame clones alone and lacks a portion of them. Here the sample spans a few hundred thousand clones, around 87% being singletons. The sequenced material came from peripheral blood. These receptors were obtained from a woman aged 50 to 65 who had recovered from COVID-19.

V usage is TRBV7-8 and J usage is TRBJ2-1, with a weak D call TRBD1 (6 bases). The CDR3 is 14 amino acids. V was clipped by 5 bases and J by 7 bases, with 15 bases between them. Germline V gene sequence: CDR1 SGHVS, CDR2 FQNEAQ. CDR3 region: CASSRGTGSNEQFF. Here the CDR3 DNA reads TGTGCCAGCAGCAGAGGTACAGGGTCTAATGAGCAGTTCTTC.

This chain's CDR3 is CATWLGEGETQYF. As DNA, the CDR3 is TGTGCCACCTGGTTAGGGGAAGGGGAGACCCAGTACTTC. The chain employs TRBV10-3 and TRBJ2-5; D possibly corresponds to TRBD1 (5 bases). V was pared by 10 bases and J by 5 bases, with 17 bases between. From germline, CDR1 is ENHRY and CDR2 SYGVKD. CDR3 length: 13 amino acids.

This clone was seen a few times. The J gene is TRBJ1-5, the V gene TRBV18; 7 nucleotides agree with TRBD1. J lost 4 bases, V lost 6 bases, and 9 bases had no gene match. The CDR3 contains 15 residues. Per germline, CDR1 KGHSH and CDR2 LQKENI. The CDR3 region has the DNA TGTGCCAGCTCCCCTACGACAGGGAAGAATCAGCCCCAGCATTTT. Its translation is CASSPTTGKNQPQHF.

The chain carries TRBV6-5 and TRBJ2-7, with D tentatively TRBD2 (6 bases). The CDR3 loop spans 16 amino acids. The V end was cut by 4 bases, the J end by 0 bases, with 16 bases between. CDR1 MNHEY and CDR2 SVGAGI come from the germline V gene. DNA for the CDR3: TGTGCCAGCAGTTCTCCTCTTTTGCGGGGCTCCTACGAGCAGTACTTC. This gives the protein CASSSPLLRGSYEQYF.

The J gene is TRBJ1-5, the V gene TRBV18; D gene uncertain. Germline CDR1 and CDR2: KGHSH and LQKENI. The CDR3 runs to 13 residues. Trimming took off 4 bases at V and 5 bases at J, with 9 bases between the two ends. In DNA form, the CDR3 reads TGTGCCAGCTCACTCGAGGGTGATCAGCCCCAGCATTTT. It translates to CASSLEGDQPQHF.

The rearrangement links TRBV5-1 to TRBJ2-6; no clear D gene. Germline V gene lookup returns CDR1 SGHRS and CDR2 YFSETQ. V was trimmed by 2 bases and J by 1 base, leaving 7 bases between them. The CDR3 is 15 amino acids. This CDR3 is CASSFPTSGANVLTF. In nucleotides, the CDR3 is TGCGCCAGCAGCTTTCCGACATCTGGGGCCAACGTCCTGACTTTC.

This clone came up a few times. The chain joins TRBV28 to TRBJ1-5; TRBD1 agrees at 8 bases. V lost 6 bases, J lost 4 bases, and 11 bases stayed unmatched. The CDR3 sequence is 16 residues long. Looked up from germline, CDR1 is MDHEN and CDR2 is SYDVKM. The CDR3 nucleotides are TGTGCCAGCAGCCCGGGGACTGGGACAGGAAATCAGCCCCAGCATTTT. Translating it yields CASSPGTGTGNQPQHF.

This clone was picked up a small number of times. J is TRBJ1-2 and V is TRBV7-9; a possible D gene is TRBD1 (6 bases). The germline gives CDR1 SEHNR, CDR2 FQNEAQ (reference sequence). The CDR3 contains 14 residues. V lost 3 bases and J 7 bases, leaving 15 bases between the germline ends. CDR3 sequence reads: CASSLIGGGGGYTF. As DNA, the CDR3 is TGTGCCAGCAGCTTGATTGGGGGCGGCGGTGGCTACACCTTC. Full variable domain (missing parts from reference TRBV7-9 and TRBJ1-2): DTGVSQNPRHKITKRGQNVTFRCDPISEHNRLYWYRQTLGQGPEFLTYFQNEAQLEKSRLLSDRFSAERPKGSFSTLEIQRTEQGDSAMYLCASSLIGGGGGYTFGSGTRLTVV.

The chain employs TRBV18 and TRBJ1-2, with 8 bases aligning to TRBD1. Germline V gene data show CDR1 as KGHSH and CDR2 as LQKENI. The CDR3 totals 15 residues. V lost 3 bases to trimming and J lost 2 bases; unmatched junction nucleotides: 5. CDR3 region: CASSPDRASNYGYTF. The DNA for the CDR3 is TGTGCCAGCTCACCGGACAGGGCGAGCAACTATGGCTACACCTTC. Combining the CDR3 with reference TRBV18 and TRBJ1-2 gives the whole variable domain NAGVMQNPRHLVRRRGQEARLRCSPMKGHSHVYWYRQLPEEGLKFMVYLQKENIIDESGMPKERFSAEFPKEGPSILRIQQVVRGDSAAYFCASSPDRASNYGYTFGSGTRLTVV.